This entry lists 11 T cell receptor beta chains sequenced from one sample in a study of T cells expressing NK-cell markers (dated by TCRdb to about 2020). Library preparation employed 5' RACE. The instrument given in TCRdb is Illumina HiSeq 2000. Following TCRdb reprocessing, every CDR3 protein sequence forms one entry, and DNA is not provided. The sample table holds roughly 350,000 distinct CDR3 sequences. The ten largest make up over 4% of the sample. The sample taken for sequencing was blood T cells: a sorted CD56 or NKG2C T cell subset, CD4+ or CD8+ T cells, or bulk PBMC T cells (not recorded which). The receptors derive from a man between 18 and 69 years old in good health.

This chain links TRBV4-2 with TRBJ2-3; TCRdb's D call of TRBD1 is untestable without DNA. Looked up from germline, CDR1 is LGHNA and CDR2 is YNFKEQ. The CDR3 spans 16 residues. The chain's CDR3 is CASSQARTGFTDTQYF.

The chain's CDR3 is CASSLSDRFEQYF. The V call is TRBV12-3 or TRBV12-4, the J call TRBJ2-7; the TRBD1 assignment by TCRdb is unverifiable without DNA. CDR3 size: 13 residues.

The rearrangement joins TRBV4-1 to TRBJ2-2; TCRdb names TRBD2, which stays unverified in the absence of DNA. This CDR3 is built from 15 residues. Germline assignment: CDR1 MGHRA and CDR2 YSYEKL. The CDR3: CASSQLISGAGELFF.

The rearrangement links TRBV3-1 to TRBJ2-1; TCRdb indicates TRBD2, and absent DNA this call remains unverified. Germline values: CDR1 LGHDT, CDR2 YNNKEL (reference sequence). This CDR3 is 17 amino acids long. CDR3 loop: CASSLGGGSPSYNEQFF.

V gene TRBV5-1 combines with J gene TRBJ1-1. Germline-derived CDR1 and CDR2 are SGHRS and YFSETQ. This CDR3 contains 15 residues. The CDR3 loop is CASSLGGTANTEAFF.

The chain employs TRBV15 and TRBJ2-1; lacking DNA, the TRBD2 call made by TCRdb goes unchecked. The CDR3 has 14 amino acids. The germline V gene has CDR1 LNHNV and CDR2 YYDKDF (reference sequence). Here the CDR3 reads CATSRPTSPNEQFF.

The chain has TRBV5-1 and TRBJ2-1; TCRdb selects TRBD1, and the lack of DNA leaves this call unchecked. Germline values: CDR1 SGHRS, CDR2 YFSETQ. This CDR3 is 15 amino acids long. The CDR3 reads CASSIRAGGLNEQFF.

This chain's CDR3 is CASSYRGVGRNTEAFF. The chain uses TRBV6-5 and TRBJ1-1; TCRdb lists TRBD1, though no DNA is available to test this call. This CDR3 has 16 amino acids. Germline values: CDR1 MNHEY, CDR2 SVGAGI.

The chain is built from TRBV7-2 and TRBJ1-2. The CDR3 spans 15 residues. Germline V gene data show CDR1 as SGHTA and CDR2 as FQGNSA. The chain's CDR3 is CASSTPGLVERGYTF.

The genes are TRBV5-1 and TRBJ1-2. Germline CDR1 SGHRS, CDR2 YFSETQ. This CDR3 spans 16 amino acids. CDR3: CASSPFSNSLNYGYTF.

The chain links TRBV5-1 to TRBJ1-6. This CDR3 has 16 residues. Germline CDR1 and CDR2: SGHRS and YFSETQ. CDR3 residues: CASSRTGRAEQSPLHF.